This record covers a single TCR beta chain. Its antigen remains unknown. This specimen comes from a study of relationships among human T cell subsets. General study findings and limits: V, D, J usage, CDR3 length and N-additions were similar across seven subsets.

Trimming cost V 5 bases and J 8 bases, with 12 bases left between them. The CDR3 totals 13 residues. The germline V gene encodes CDR1 SEHNR and CDR2 FQNEAQ (reference sequence). TCR alpha and beta CDR3s were amplified from mRNA by semiquantitative ARM-PCR. Exponential amplification used communal superprimers after tagged nested gene-specific primers in ARM-PCR. MiXCR, run by TCRdb on the multiplex PCR reads, gives a single entry per CDR3 protein. Of some 16,000 distinct CDR3 sequences in the sample, 62% were seen once. The V and J genes are TRBV7-9 and TRBJ1-4; possibly TRBD1 for D (5 bases). This TCR came from a man in his forties in good health. The source material was total T cells sorted from blood. CDR3 residues: CASSASGTEKLFF. CDR3 in DNA: TGTGCCAGCAGCGCCTCCGGGACGGAAAAACTGTTTTTT.